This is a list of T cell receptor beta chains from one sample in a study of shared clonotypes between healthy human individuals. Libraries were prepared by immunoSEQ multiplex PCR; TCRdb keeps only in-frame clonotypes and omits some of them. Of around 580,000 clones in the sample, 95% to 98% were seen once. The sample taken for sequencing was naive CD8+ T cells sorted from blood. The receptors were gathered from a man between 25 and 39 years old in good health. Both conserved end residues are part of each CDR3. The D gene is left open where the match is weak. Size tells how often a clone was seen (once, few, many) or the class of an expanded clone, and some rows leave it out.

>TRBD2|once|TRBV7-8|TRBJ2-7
CASTHGLDYEQYF
TGTGCCAGCACCCACGGACTAGATTACGAGCAGTACTTC
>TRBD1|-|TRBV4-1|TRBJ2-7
CASSQAPGGQGYEQYF
TGCGCCAGCAGCCAAGCTCCGGGGGGACAGGGCTACGAGCAGTACTTC
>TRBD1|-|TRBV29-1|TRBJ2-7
CSVETGSSYEQYF
TGCAGCGTTGAGACAGGGAGCTCCTACGAGCAGTACTTC
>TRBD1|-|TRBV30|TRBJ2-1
CAWSRSGQGDEQFF
TGTGCCTGGAGCAGATCGGGACAGGGCGATGAGCAGTTCTTC
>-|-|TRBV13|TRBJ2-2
CASSLLSNTGELFF
TGTGCCAGCAGCTTGCTTTCGAACACCGGGGAGCTGTTTTTT
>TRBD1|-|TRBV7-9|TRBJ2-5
CASSSTGAGEETQYF
TGTGCCAGCAGCTCAACAGGGGCCGGAGAAGAGACCCAGTACTTC
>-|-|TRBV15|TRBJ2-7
CATSIGPLGSYEQYF
TGTGCCACCAGCATAGGACCCCTAGGGTCGTACGAGCAGTACTTC
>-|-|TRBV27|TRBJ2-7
CASSFAGEQYF
TGTGCCAGCAGTTTCGCAGGGGAGCAGTACTTC
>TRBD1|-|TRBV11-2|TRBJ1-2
CASSHWTGMGYTF
TGTGCCAGCAGCCACTGGACAGGGATGGGCTACACCTTC
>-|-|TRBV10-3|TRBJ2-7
CAIREGWGYEQYF
TGTGCCATCAGGGAGGGATGGGGGTACGAGCAGTACTTC
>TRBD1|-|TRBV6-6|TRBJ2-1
CASSYRTGEQFF
TGTGCCAGCAGTTACCGGACAGGTGAGCAGTTCTTC
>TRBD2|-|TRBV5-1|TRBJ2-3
CASSLLAADTQYF
TGCGCCAGCAGCTTGCTAGCGGCAGATACGCAGTATTTT
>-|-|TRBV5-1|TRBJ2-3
CASSLEGVSTDTQYF
TGCGCCAGCAGCTTGGAAGGAGTTAGCACAGATACGCAGTATTTT
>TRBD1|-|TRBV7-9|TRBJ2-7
CASSPGQADEQYF
TGTGCCAGCAGCCCGGGACAGGCCGACGAGCAGTACTTC
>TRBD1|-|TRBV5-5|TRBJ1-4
CASSADRGREKLFF
TGTGCCAGCAGCGCCGACAGGGGCAGGGAAAAACTGTTTTTT
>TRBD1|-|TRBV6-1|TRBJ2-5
CASSEARQGWTPSYF
TGTGCCAGCAGTGAAGCCCGACAGGGATGGACACCCAGTTACTTC
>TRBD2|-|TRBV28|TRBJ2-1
CASSRPGLADYNEQFF
TGTGCCAGCAGTAGACCGGGACTAGCGGACTACAATGAGCAGTTCTTC